The 24 T cell receptor beta chains reported below all come from one sample, sequenced in a study of blood T cell repertoires in COVID-19. The method was immunoSEQ multiplex PCR; TCRdb's version includes in-frame clones alone and lacks a portion of them. The data contain fewer than 450,000 clones, 88% of them singletons. The source material was peripheral blood. The receptors come from a woman aged 65 to 85 with COVID-19, enrolled during active disease.

Concerning this clone itself: Within the sample, other DNA sequences also encode this same CDR3. The chain joins TRBV2 to TRBJ1-1; 7 bases are shared with TRBD1. J gave up 0 bases and V 6 bases, and 4 bases lay outside the gene matches. Germline CDR1 reads SNHLY; CDR2 reads FYNNEI. This CDR3 has 14 amino acids. The CDR3 loop reads CASRGDRLNTEAFF. DNA of the CDR3: TGTGCCAGCAGGGGGGACAGATTGAACACTGAAGCTTTCTTT.

J is TRBJ1-5 and V is TRBV28, with 7 bases lining up with TRBD1. V shed 9 bases and J 0 bases; nucleotides not matched to a gene: 32. The V gene's germline CDR1 is MDHEN and CDR2 SYDVKM. The CDR3 totals 23 residues. The CDR3 DNA reads TGTGCCAGTACGACAGGTCGCCATTGGGAGACCGGGACAGAGAGTTATAGCAATCAGCCCCAGCATTTT. Encoded protein: CASTTGRHWETGTESYSNQPQHF. Variable domain in full (rest from reference TRBV28 and TRBJ1-5): DVKVTQSSRYLVKRTGEKVFLECVQDMDHENMFWYRQDPGLGLRLIYFSYDVKMKEKGDIPEGYSVSREKKERFSLILESASTNQTSMYLCASTTGRHWETGTESYSNQPQHFGDGTRLSIL.

The chain couples TRBV7-2 to TRBJ1-2; 12 nucleotides match TRBD1. The CDR3 loop spans 16 amino acids. With V trimmed by 5 bases and J by 1 base, 5 bases remained unmatched. CDR1 and CDR2 (germline): SGHTA, FQGNSA. As DNA, the CDR3 is TGTGCCAGCAGCGCCGGGACAGGGGGCTTTAACTATGGCTACACCTTC. Translated: CASSAGTGGFNYGYTF.

This clone was seen a handful of times. This chain links TRBV6-6 with TRBJ1-5; TRBD1 matches at 10 bases. Germline CDR1 is MNHNY and CDR2 is SVGAGI (reference sequence). The CDR3 loop spans 15 amino acids. Unmatched junction bases numbered 8, after V lost 5 bases and J lost 7 bases. CDR3 bases: TGTGCCAGCAGTGACGACAGGGGGCCAGGGCAGCCCCAGCATTTT. Its translation is CASSDDRGPGQPQHF.

The chain recombines TRBV7-9 with TRBJ2-7, with unresolved D. Trimming took 2 bases from V and 2 from J, leaving 13 bases between them. The CDR3 consists of 15 residues. Germline V gives CDR1 SEHNR, CDR2 FQNEAQ (reference sequence). CDR3 bases: TGTGCCAGCAGCTTACCTTTTGACAACCCCTACGAGCAGTACTTC. As protein: CASSLPFDNPYEQYF.

The gene calls are TRBV24-1 and TRBJ1-1; TRBD1 matches at 10 bases. The J segment lost 5 bases and the V segment lost 9 bases, leaving 5 bases of the junction unmatched. Germline V gives CDR1 KGHDR, CDR2 SFDVKD. This CDR3 contains 13 residues. The CDR3 loop is CATSGQGRTEAFF. DNA of the CDR3: TGTGCCACCTCGGGACAGGGGAGGACTGAAGCTTTCTTT.

The rearrangement joins TRBV2 to TRBJ1-2; TRBD1 agrees at 8 bases. Germline-derived CDR1 and CDR2 are SNHLY and FYNNEI. Germline trimming cut 8 bases from V and 5 bases from J; bases unmatched to any gene: 7. The CDR3 is 13 amino acids. For the CDR3, the DNA is TGTGCCAGCTCGGGACAGGAAAAATATGGCTACACCTTC. Encoded protein: CASSGQEKYGYTF.

The chain employs TRBV5-4 and TRBJ2-3; 9 bases line up with TRBD2. V shed 6 bases and J 3 bases; nucleotides not matched to a gene: 8. The CDR3 covers 15 residues. The germline CDR1 and CDR2 sequences are SGHNT and YYREEE (reference sequence). The CDR3 DNA sequence: TGTGCCAGCAATACTGGCGGGGGGGAAACAGATACGCAGTATTTT. It codes for CASNTGGGETDTQYF.

The genes are TRBV7-3 and TRBJ2-1; D is undetermined. V was shortened by 4 bases and J by 4 bases, with 8 bases between the two germline ends. The CDR3 totals 13 residues. CDR1 and CDR2 from the germline V gene are SGHTA and FQGTGA. For the CDR3, the DNA is TGTGCCAGCAGCTCGTCCACATACAATGAGCAGTTCTTC. Translated: CASSSSTYNEQFF.

This clone was detected once. The V call is TRBV6-5, the J call TRBJ1-2; tentatively, D is TRBD1 (5 bases). Trimming pared 5 bases from V and 2 bases from J, leaving 15 bases between. The CDR3 extends over 15 amino acids. Looked up from germline, CDR1 is MNHEY and CDR2 is SVGAGI. The CDR3 nucleotides are TGTGCCAGCAGTCTTCGGGACTCGGGGAACTATGGCTACACCTTC. Its translation is CASSLRDSGNYGYTF.

CDR3 loop: CASSPAVWGPYNEQFF. The CDR3 nucleotides read TGTGCCAGCAGTCCCGCGGTATGGGGGCCTTACAATGAGCAGTTCTTC. The chain couples TRBV7-2 to TRBJ2-1, with D perhaps matching TRBD1 (6 bases). Germline V gene data show CDR1 as SGHTA and CDR2 as FQGNSA. The CDR3 is 16 amino acids. V was trimmed by 6 bases and J by 4 bases, leaving 19 bases between them.

This chain connects TRBV9 to TRBJ2-5; D remains ambiguous. The CDR3 extends over 12 amino acids. Germline values: CDR1 SGDLS, CDR2 YYNGEE. Trimming shortened V by 3 bases and J by 5 bases, and 8 bases separated the two germline ends. For the CDR3, the DNA is TGTGCCAGCAGCGGAAGTGCGGAGACCCAGTACTTC. Protein product: CASSGSAETQYF.

The gene calls are TRBV6-5 and TRBJ1-3; D is ambiguous. The V gene's germline CDR1 is MNHEY and CDR2 SVGAGI. The CDR3 covers 14 residues. V dropped 6 bases and J dropped 0 bases, with 9 bases sitting between them. CDR3 DNA sequence: TGTGCCAGCAGGGGCCCCGACTCTGGAAACACCATATATTTT. Translated: CASRGPDSGNTIYF.

The chain links TRBV6-4 to TRBJ2-6; TRBD1 matches 7 bases. J lost 2 bases, V lost 6 bases, and 4 bases had no gene match. The CDR3 runs 15 residues. Germline values: CDR1 MRHNA, CDR2 SNTAGT. CDR3 in amino acids: CASSRQGTGANVLTF. CDR3 bases: TGTGCCAGCAGCCGACAGGGAACTGGGGCCAACGTCCTGACTTTC.

About this clone: Other DNA sequences of this sample code for an identical CDR3. CDR3 DNA sequence: TGTGCCAGCAGCTTAGCGGGAGGAAGCTACGAGCAGTACTTC. Protein sequence: CASSLAGGSYEQYF. The rearrangement joins TRBV7-6 to TRBJ2-7; possibly TRBD2 for D (6 bases). CDR1 is SGHVS and CDR2 is FNYEAQ in the germline V gene. The CDR3 extends over 14 amino acids. Trimming stripped 0 bases from V and 3 bases from J, with 9 bases between.

In nucleotides, the CDR3 is TGTGCCAGCAGCTTCGGGAGCGGGGGGGCGGTCACGCAGTATTTT. It translates to CASSFGSGGAVTQYF. This chain uses TRBV7-2 with TRBJ2-3, with 10 positions matching TRBD2. The CDR3 consists of 15 residues. V lost 3 bases and J lost 9; bases outside the gene matches: 9. Germline V CDR1 and CDR2: SGHTA, FQGNSA.

The sample holds one count of this clone. The J gene is TRBJ2-3, the V gene TRBV9; no clear D. Trimming removed 3 bases at V and 3 bases at J, with 8 bases between. This CDR3 has 13 amino acids. Germline assignment: CDR1 SGDLS and CDR2 YYNGEE. The chain's CDR3 is CASSAPETDTQYF. In nucleotides, the CDR3 is TGTGCCAGCAGCGCCCCCGAGACAGATACGCAGTATTTT. Full variable domain (remainder filled in from reference TRBV9 and TRBJ2-3): DSGVTQTPKHLITATGQRVTLRCSPRSGDLSVYWYQQSLDQGLQFLIQYYNGEERAKGNILERFSAQQFPDLHSELNLSSLELGDSALYFCASSAPETDTQYFGPGTRLTVL.

As for this clone: Its ends do not fully match the called genes, so a read error is possible. The sample contains more than one DNA sequence encoding this CDR3. The chain recombines TRBV5-5 with TRBJ2-7; the match to TRBD2 covers 7 bases. Germline CDR1 SGHKS, CDR2 YYEKEE (reference sequence). The CDR3 extends over 14 amino acids. In nucleotides, the CDR3 is TGTGCGAGCAGCTTGCGGGGGACGGACTACGAGCAGTACTTC. Residues: CASSLRGTDYEQYF.

J is TRBJ2-1 and V is TRBV18, with TRBD2 matching over 7 bases. The V gene end was trimmed by 3 bases and the J gene end by 5 bases; junction bases not matched to a gene: 10. In germline, CDR1 is KGHSH, CDR2 LQKENI. This CDR3 region has 16 residues. The DNA of the CDR3 is TGTGCCAGCTCACCTTTGGGGGGGAGTTCCAACAATGAGCAGTTCTTC. As protein: CASSPLGGSSNNEQFF.

The rearrangement links TRBV4-3 to TRBJ2-5, with TRBD2 matching 11 bases. The CDR3 contains 17 residues. Germline CDR1 reads LGHNA; CDR2 reads YSLEER. V was clipped by 4 bases and J by 5 bases; unmatched bases: 12. The CDR3 spells CASSPGGSGGAVETQYF. CDR3 nucleotides: TGCGCCAGCAGCCCTGGCGGTAGCGGGGGGGCCGTGGAGACCCAGTACTTC.

The CDR3 DNA reads as TGTGCCAGCAGGGGGACAGGGTGGGAGCAGTACTTC. This encodes CASRGTGWEQYF. The chain employs TRBV2 and TRBJ2-7, with TRBD1 matching over 9 bases. Trimming took 6 bases from V and 7 from J; bases not matched to a gene: 4. Germline loops: CDR1 SNHLY, CDR2 FYNNEI. The CDR3 is made up of 12 amino acids.

This clone was observed a single time. The CDR3 region has the DNA TGTGCCAGCAGTGAATGGGGACAGGGGGTCGACAATGAGCAGTTCTTC. Amino acid sequence: CASSEWGQGVDNEQFF. The chain recombines TRBV2 with TRBJ2-1, with TRBD1 identical over 11 bases. Trimming at V came to 2 bases and at J to 5 bases, leaving 5 bases not matched to a gene. The CDR3 spans 16 residues. Germline assignment: CDR1 SNHLY and CDR2 FYNNEI.

The chain joins TRBV12-2 to TRBJ2-1; the tabulated D call, TRBD2, remains unverified against the DNA. TRBV12-2 is reported as a pseudogene. The CDR3 is 17 residues long. The CDR3: CASRFTTGTSGYNEQFF. CDR3 coding DNA: TGTGCAAGTCGCTTTACTACCGGGACTAGCGGATACAATGAGCAGTTCTTC.

In its sample, this clone was seen a few times. J is TRBJ1-6 and V is TRBV18; no reliable D call. There are 15 residues in the CDR3. V dropped 1 base and J dropped 5 bases, with 9 bases sitting between them. Germline V gene lookup returns CDR1 KGHSH and CDR2 LQKENI. The CDR3 protein is CASSPLSGDNSPLHF. The CDR3 DNA reads as TGTGCCAGCTCACCACTTTCGGGAGATAATTCACCCCTCCACTTT.